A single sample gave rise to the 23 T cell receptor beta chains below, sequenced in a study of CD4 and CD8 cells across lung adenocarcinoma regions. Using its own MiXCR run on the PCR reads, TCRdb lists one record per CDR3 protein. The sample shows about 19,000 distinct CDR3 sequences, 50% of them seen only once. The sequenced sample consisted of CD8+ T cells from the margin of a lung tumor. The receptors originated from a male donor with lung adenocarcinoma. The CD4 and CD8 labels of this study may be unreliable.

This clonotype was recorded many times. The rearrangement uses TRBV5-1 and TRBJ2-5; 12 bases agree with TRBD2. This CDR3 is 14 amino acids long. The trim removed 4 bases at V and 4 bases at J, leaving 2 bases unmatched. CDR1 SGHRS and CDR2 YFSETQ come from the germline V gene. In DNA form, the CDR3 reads TGCGCCAGCAGCGAGGGACTAGCGGGAGAGACCCAGTACTTC. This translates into CASSEGLAGETQYF.

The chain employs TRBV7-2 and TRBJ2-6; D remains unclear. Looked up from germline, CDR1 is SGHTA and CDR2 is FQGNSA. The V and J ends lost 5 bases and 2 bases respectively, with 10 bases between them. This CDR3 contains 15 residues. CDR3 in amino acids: CASSLGVAGANVLTF. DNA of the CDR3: TGTGCCAGCAGCCTTGGGGTAGCTGGGGCCAACGTCCTGACTTTC. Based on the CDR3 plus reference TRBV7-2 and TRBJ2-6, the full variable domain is GAGVSQSPSNKVTEKGKDVELRCDPISGHTALYWYRQSLGQGLEFLIYFQGNSAPDKSGLPSDRFSAERTGGSVSTLTIQRTQQEDSAVYLCASSLGVAGANVLTFGAGSRLTVL.

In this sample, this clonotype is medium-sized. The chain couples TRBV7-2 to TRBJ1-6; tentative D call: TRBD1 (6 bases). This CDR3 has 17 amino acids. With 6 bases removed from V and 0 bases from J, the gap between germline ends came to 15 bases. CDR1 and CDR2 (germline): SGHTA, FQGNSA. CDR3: CASSPRQERSYNSPLHF. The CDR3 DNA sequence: TGTGCCAGCAGTCCGAGACAGGAACGCTCCTATAATTCACCCCTCCACTTT.

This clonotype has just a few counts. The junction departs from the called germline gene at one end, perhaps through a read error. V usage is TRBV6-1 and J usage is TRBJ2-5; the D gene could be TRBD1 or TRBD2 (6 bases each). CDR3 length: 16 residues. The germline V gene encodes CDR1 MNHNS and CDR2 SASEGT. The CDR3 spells CASRGAGGGDQETQYF. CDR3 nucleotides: TGTGCCAGCAGGGGAGCCGGGGGCGGGGACCAGGAGACCCAGTACTTC.

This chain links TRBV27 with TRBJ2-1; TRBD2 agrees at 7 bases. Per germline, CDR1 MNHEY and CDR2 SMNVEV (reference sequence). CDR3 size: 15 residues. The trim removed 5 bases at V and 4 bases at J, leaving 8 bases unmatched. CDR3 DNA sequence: TGTGCCAGCAGTCCCGGGGCTAGCGGTTACAATGAGCAGTTCTTC. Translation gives CASSPGASGYNEQFF.

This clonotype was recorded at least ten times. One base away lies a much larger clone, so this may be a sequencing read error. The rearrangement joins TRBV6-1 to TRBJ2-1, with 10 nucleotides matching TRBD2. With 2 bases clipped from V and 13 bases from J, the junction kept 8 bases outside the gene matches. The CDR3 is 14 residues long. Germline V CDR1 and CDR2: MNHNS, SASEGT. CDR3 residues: CASSELAGVETQFF. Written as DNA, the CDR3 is TGTGCCAGCAGTGAACTAGCGGGAGTAGAGACCCAGTTCTTC.

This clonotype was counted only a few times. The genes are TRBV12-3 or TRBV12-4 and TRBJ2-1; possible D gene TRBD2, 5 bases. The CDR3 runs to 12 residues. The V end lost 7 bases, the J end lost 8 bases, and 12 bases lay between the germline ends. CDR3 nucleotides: TGTGCCAGCAAACGTACGGGGTATGAGCAGTTCTTC. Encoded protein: CASKRTGYEQFF.

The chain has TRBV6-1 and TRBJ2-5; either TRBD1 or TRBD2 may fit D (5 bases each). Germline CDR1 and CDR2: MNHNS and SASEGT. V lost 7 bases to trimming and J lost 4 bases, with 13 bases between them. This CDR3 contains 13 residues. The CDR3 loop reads CASMRLGVETQYF. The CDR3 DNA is TGTGCCAGCATGAGGTTGGGGGTAGAGACCCAGTACTTC.

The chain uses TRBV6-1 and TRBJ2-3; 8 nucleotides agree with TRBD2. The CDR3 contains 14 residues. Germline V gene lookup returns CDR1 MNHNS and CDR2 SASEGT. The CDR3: CAGTGGWDTDTQYF. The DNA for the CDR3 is TGTGCGGGCACGGGGGGGTGGGACACAGATACGCAGTATTTT.

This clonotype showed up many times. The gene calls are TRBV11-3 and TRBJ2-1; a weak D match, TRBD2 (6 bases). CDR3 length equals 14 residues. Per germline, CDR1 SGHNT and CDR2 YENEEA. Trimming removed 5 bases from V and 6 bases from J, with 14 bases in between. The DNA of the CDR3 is TGTGCCAGCAGCCCGAGTTTAGCGGCCAATGAGCAGTTCTTC. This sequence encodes CASSPSLAANEQFF.

This CDR3 is CASSEPFHADHAKNTQYF. The CDR3 DNA sequence: TGTGCCAGCAGTGAACCATTCCATGCCGATCATGCCAAAAACACCCAGTACTTC. The chain joins TRBV6-1 to TRBJ2-4; D remains ambiguous. V was clipped by 2 bases and J by 13 bases, with 30 bases between them. This CDR3 comprises 18 residues. CDR1 and CDR2 from the germline V gene are MNHNS and SASEGT.

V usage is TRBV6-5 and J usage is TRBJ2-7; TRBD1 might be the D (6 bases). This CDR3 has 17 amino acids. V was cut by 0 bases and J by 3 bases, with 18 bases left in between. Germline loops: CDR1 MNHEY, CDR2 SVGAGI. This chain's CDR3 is CASSYSITRQGNYEQYF. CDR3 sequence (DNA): TGTGCCAGCAGTTACTCGATTACACGGCAGGGGAACTACGAGCAGTACTTC.

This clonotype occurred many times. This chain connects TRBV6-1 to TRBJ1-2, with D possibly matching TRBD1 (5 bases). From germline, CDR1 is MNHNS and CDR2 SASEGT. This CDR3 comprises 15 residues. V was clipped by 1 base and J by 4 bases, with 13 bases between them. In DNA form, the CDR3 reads TGTGCCAGCAGTGAAGGGGGACGGGGAGTCTATGGCTACACCTTC. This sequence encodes CASSEGGRGVYGYTF.

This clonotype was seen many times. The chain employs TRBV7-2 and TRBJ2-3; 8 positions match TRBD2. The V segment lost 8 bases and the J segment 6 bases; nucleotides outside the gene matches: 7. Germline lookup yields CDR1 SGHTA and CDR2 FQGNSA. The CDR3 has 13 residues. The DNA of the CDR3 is TGTGCCAGCGGTCGGGAGGGAGCGGATACGCAGTATTTT. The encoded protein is CASGREGADTQYF.

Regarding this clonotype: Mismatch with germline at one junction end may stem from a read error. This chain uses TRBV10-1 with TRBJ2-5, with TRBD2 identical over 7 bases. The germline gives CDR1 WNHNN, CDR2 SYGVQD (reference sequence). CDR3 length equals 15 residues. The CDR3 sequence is CAGGRAGRERDTQYF. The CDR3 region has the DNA TGCGCCGGGGGGAGGGCCGGGCGGGAGCGAGATACGCAGTACTTT.

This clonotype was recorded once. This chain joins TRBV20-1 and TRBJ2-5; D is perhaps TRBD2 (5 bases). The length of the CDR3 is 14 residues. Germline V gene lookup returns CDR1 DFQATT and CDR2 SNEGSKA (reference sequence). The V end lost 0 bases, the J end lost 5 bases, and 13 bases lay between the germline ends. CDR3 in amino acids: CSARDRGYGETQYF. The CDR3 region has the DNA TGCAGTGCTAGAGACCGGGGTTATGGGGAGACCCAGTACTTC.

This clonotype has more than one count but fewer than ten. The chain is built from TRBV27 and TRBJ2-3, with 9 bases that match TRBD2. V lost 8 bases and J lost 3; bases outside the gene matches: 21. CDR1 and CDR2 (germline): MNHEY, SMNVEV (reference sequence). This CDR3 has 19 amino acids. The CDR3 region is CASRPGGLATSRGTDTQYF. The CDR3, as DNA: TGTGCCAGCCGCCCTGGAGGACTAGCGACATCCAGGGGGACAGATACGCAGTATTTT.

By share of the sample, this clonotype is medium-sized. The CDR3 sequence is CASSEYMKGGQYF. Here the CDR3 DNA reads TGTGCCAGCAGTGAATATATGAAGGGGGGGCAGTACTTC. The V and J genes are TRBV25-1 and TRBJ2-5, with D possibly matching TRBD2 (7 bases). The V and J ends lost 0 bases and 11 bases respectively, with 13 bases between them. From germline, CDR1 is MGHDK and CDR2 SYGVNS. CDR3 length: 13 residues. Together with reference TRBV25-1 and TRBJ2-5, the CDR3 gives the full variable domain: EADIYQTPRYLVIGTGKKITLECSQTMGHDKMYWYQQDPGMELHLIHYSYGVNSTEKGDLSSESTVSRIRTEHFPLTLESARPSHTSQYLCASSEYMKGGQYFGPGTRLLVL.

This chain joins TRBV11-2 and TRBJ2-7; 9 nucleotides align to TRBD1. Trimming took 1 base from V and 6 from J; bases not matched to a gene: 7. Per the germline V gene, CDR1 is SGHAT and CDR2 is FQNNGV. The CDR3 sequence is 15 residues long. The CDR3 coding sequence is TGTGCCAGCAGCTTAGTGCGGACAGGGGCGCCCGAGCAGTACTTC. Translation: CASSLVRTGAPEQYF.

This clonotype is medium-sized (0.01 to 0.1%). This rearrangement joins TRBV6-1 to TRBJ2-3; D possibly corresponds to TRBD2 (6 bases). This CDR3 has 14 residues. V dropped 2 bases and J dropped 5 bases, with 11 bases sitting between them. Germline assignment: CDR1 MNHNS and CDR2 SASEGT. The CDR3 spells CASSERGKVDTQYF. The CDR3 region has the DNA TGTGCCAGCAGTGAACGGGGGAAGGTAGATACGCAGTATTTT.

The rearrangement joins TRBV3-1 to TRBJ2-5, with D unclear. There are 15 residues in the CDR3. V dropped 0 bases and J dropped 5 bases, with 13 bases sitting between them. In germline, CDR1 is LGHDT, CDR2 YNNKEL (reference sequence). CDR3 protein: CASSQDSKGTETQYF. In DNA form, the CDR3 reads TGTGCCAGCAGCCAAGATTCGAAGGGTACCGAGACCCAGTACTTC.

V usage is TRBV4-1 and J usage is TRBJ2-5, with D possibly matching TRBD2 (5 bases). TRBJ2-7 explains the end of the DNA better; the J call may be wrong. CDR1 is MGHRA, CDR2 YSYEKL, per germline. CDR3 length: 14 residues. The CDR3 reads CASSQDEGFDEQYF. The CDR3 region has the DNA TGCGCCAGCAGCCAAGATGAGGGATTCGACGAGCAGTACTTC.

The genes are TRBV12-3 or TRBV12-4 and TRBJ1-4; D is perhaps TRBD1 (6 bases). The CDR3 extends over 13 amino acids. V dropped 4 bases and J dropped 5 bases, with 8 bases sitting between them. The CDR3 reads CASSWGANEKLFF. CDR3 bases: TGTGCCAGCAGTTGGGGGGCAAATGAAAAACTGTTTTTT.